This record looks at one T cell receptor beta chain sequence and its context. This sample is drawn from a study of blood T cells in healthy people across ages. As for the study in general: With template switching, about one barcoded beta molecule was captured per two T cells.

The CDR3 loop spans 16 amino acids. Trimming shortened V by 0 bases and J by 2 bases, and 13 bases separated the two germline ends. Looked up from germline, CDR1 is LGHNA and CDR2 is YSLEER. The second PCR ran roughly 6 to 12 cycles with a sample-barcoded 5' primer and J-beta primers. Each cDNA molecule was tagged by a template-switch adaptor with 12 random nucleotides. MiXCR, applied by TCRdb to the 5' RACE reads, yields one record per CDR3 protein. The table records fewer than 2,000,000 distinct CDR3 sequences, about 39% of them present only once. The specimen was blood. The chain couples TRBV4-3 to TRBJ1-2; D gene uncertain. This receptor was taken from a human donor in good health. Here the CDR3 DNA reads TGCGCCAGCAGCCAAGATTATGGAGTGAAAAACTATGGCTACACCTTC. It translates to CASSQDYGVKNYGYTF.